These 19 T cell receptor beta chains were sequenced from one sample in a study of Graves' ophthalmopathy and Graves' hyperthyroidism. The TCR beta CDR3 regions underwent amplification from RNA transcripts. In the first round, RT-PCR was carried out with HTBI primers, and a multiplex PCR formed the second round. TCRdb reprocessed the multiplex PCR reads with MiXCR, giving one entry per CDR3 protein. The table lists almost 750,000 distinct CDR3 sequences, 40% of them singletons, with 35% to 55% in the top ten. Sequenced sample: peripheral blood. Every receptor here comes from an adult man with Graves' ophthalmopathy.

V and J are TRBV10-3 and TRBJ1-1; D not certain. Germline CDR1 and CDR2: ENHRY and SYGVKD. The CDR3 totals 13 residues. V lost 5 bases to trimming and J lost 11 bases, with 18 bases between them. CDR3: CAISYLGDWTAFF. CDR3 in DNA: TGTGCCATCAGTTACCTCGGGGATTGGACGGCTTTCTTT.

This clonotype was observed a handful of times. The chain couples TRBV7-9 to TRBJ2-7; TRBD1 matches 7 bases. There are 24 residues in the CDR3. CDR1 SEHNR and CDR2 FQNEAQ come from the germline V gene (reference sequence). V was pared by 8 bases and J by 3 bases, with 40 bases of the junction left unmatched. CDR3 sequence (DNA): TGTGCCAGCGTCCCGCCTTACCCGAGTACGATCGGTGAGGTTTTCCGGGACAGCAACTACGAGCAGTACTTC. Its translation: CASVPPYPSTIGEVFRDSNYEQYF.

As regards this clonotype: The junction differs from germline at one of its ends, possibly a read error. The V gene is TRBV7-9, the J gene TRBJ1-1; 7 nucleotides match TRBD1. The CDR3 is made up of 16 amino acids. In germline, CDR1 is SEHNR, CDR2 FQNEAQ (reference sequence). For the CDR3, the DNA is TGCGCCAGCAGCCAAAGAGAGACAGGGTCGGGCACTGAAGCTTTCTTT. As protein: CASSQRETGSGTEAFF. Supplemented by reference TRBV7-9 and TRBJ1-1, the full variable domain reads DTGVSQNPRHKITKRGQNVTFRCDPISEHNRLYWYRQTLGQGPEFLTYFQNEAQLEKSRLLSDRFSAERPKGSFSTLEIQRTEQGDSAMYLCASSQRETGSGTEAFFGQGTRLTVV.

This clonotype was counted at least ten times. The junction and the germline gene differ at one end; a read error may be behind it. The chain employs TRBV10-3 and TRBJ2-6; no clear D. This CDR3 is built from 15 residues. CDR1 is ENHRY and CDR2 is SYGVKD in the germline V gene. CDR3 residues: CASSYSGSGANVLTF. CDR3 nucleotides: TGTGCCAGCAGTTACTCAGGCTCTGGGGCCAACGTCCTGACTTTC.

The rearrangement links TRBV25-1 to TRBJ1-2; possible D gene TRBD1, 6 bases. V was shortened by 4 bases and J by 7 bases, with 16 bases between the two germline ends. Per germline, CDR1 MGHDK and CDR2 SYGVNS. CDR3 length: 14 amino acids. The CDR3 protein is CASSAQGIGGGYTF. In nucleotides, the CDR3 is TGTGCCAGCAGTGCCCAGGGGATTGGGGGTGGCTACACCTTC.

This chain connects TRBV19 to TRBJ1-1; tentatively, D is TRBD1 (6 bases). Germline V gene lookup returns CDR1 LNHDA and CDR2 SQIVND (reference sequence). V gave up 3 bases and J gave up 8 bases, with 13 bases separating them. This CDR3 is built from 13 residues. The CDR3 coding sequence is TGTGCCAGTAGTATTCAACTAGGGGGGGAAGCTTTCTTT. Its translation: CASSIQLGGEAFF.

Points on this clonotype: With a much larger clone just one base away, this may be a read error. The chain employs TRBV15 and TRBJ1-5; a possible D gene is TRBD1 (5 bases). The CDR3 contains 12 residues. The germline V gene encodes CDR1 LNHNV and CDR2 YYDKDF (reference sequence). The CDR3 is CATGRDRGPQHF. The DNA for the CDR3 is TGTGCCACCGGCAGAGATAGGGGACCCCAGCATTTT.

The chain couples TRBV7-2 to TRBJ2-7, with TRBD2 matching 7 bases. Per germline, CDR1 SGHTA and CDR2 FQGNSA. The CDR3 loop spans 15 amino acids. Trimming at V came to 1 base and at J to 2 bases, leaving 5 bases not matched to a gene. The CDR3 region is CASSLGAGEPYEQYF. The CDR3 nucleotides are TGTGCCAGCAGCTTAGGTGCGGGAGAACCCTACGAGCAGTACTTC.

The rearrangement joins TRBV2 to TRBJ1-5; tentatively, D is TRBD1 (6 bases). CDR1 and CDR2 from the germline V gene are SNHLY and FYNNEI. CDR3 length: 13 residues. The V and J ends lost 3 bases and 12 bases respectively, with 15 bases between them. This chain's CDR3 is CASSEEGGPIQHF. The DNA for the CDR3 is TGTGCCAGCAGTGAGGAGGGGGGTCCGATCCAGCATTTT.

Notes on this clonotype: This may come from a read error, since a much larger clone is one base off. V usage is TRBV10-2 and J usage is TRBJ1-6, with D unresolved. Trimming removed 4 bases at V and 4 bases at J, with 11 bases between. Germline CDR1 is WSHSY and CDR2 is SAAADI. The CDR3 sequence is 15 residues long. The CDR3 here is CASSGRNVYNSPLHF. In nucleotides, the CDR3 is TGCGCCAGCAGTGGCAGAAACGTTTATAATTCACCCCTCCACTTT.

As regards this clonotype: The junction and the germline gene differ at one end; a read error may be behind it. The chain employs TRBV5-5 and TRBJ1-6; D is unresolved. There are 15 residues in the CDR3. Germline loops: CDR1 SGHKS, CDR2 YYEKEE (reference sequence). CDR3 in DNA: TGCGCCAGCAGCCAAGATTCGGAACTGAATTCACCCCTCCACTTT. The encoded protein is CASSQDSELNSPLHF. The full variable domain, rest sourced from reference TRBV5-5 and TRBJ1-6, is DAGVTQSPTHLIKTRGQQVTLRCSPISGHKSVSWYQQVLGQGPQFIFQYYEKEERGRGNFPDRFSARQFPNYSSELNVNALLLGDSALYLCASSQDSELNSPLHFGNGTRLTVT.

This clonotype occurred many times. The V and J genes are TRBV20-1 and TRBJ2-2, with 7 positions matching TRBD1. The germline V gene encodes CDR1 DFQATT and CDR2 SNEGSKA (reference sequence). V lost 4 bases and J lost 6; bases outside the gene matches: 14. CDR3 length equals 16 residues. The CDR3 is CSANTQGVVRSGELFF. CDR3 DNA sequence: TGCAGTGCTAACACCCAGGGGGTGGTGCGGTCCGGGGAGCTGTTTTTT.

V is TRBV2 and J is TRBJ2-7, with D tentatively TRBD1 (6 bases). This CDR3 comprises 13 residues. CDR1 is SNHLY, CDR2 FYNNEI, per germline. With 3 bases removed from V and 7 bases from J, the gap between germline ends came to 13 bases. The CDR3 is CASSDGQRNEQYF. CDR3 nucleotides: TGTGCCAGCAGTGACGGACAGCGCAATGAGCAGTACTTC.

This clonotype has a count of ten or more. The rearrangement joins TRBV15 to TRBJ1-3; no definite D call. The CDR3 runs 16 residues. Trimming took off 1 base at V and 0 bases at J, with 10 bases between the two ends. CDR1 LNHNV and CDR2 YYDKDF come from the germline V gene (reference sequence). CDR3 sequence (DNA): TGTGCCACCAGCAGAGTGACGGCGAGCTCTGGAAACACCATATATTTT. This sequence encodes CATSRVTASSGNTIYF.

This clonotype came up a few times. The rearrangement uses TRBV7-9 and TRBJ2-7; 12 positions agree with TRBD2. V trimming: 3 bases; J trimming: 0 bases; junction bases outside the gene matches: 9. Per the germline V gene, CDR1 is SEHNR and CDR2 is FQNEAQ (reference sequence). The CDR3 totals 18 residues. DNA for the CDR3: TGTGCCAGCAGCTTGGGGGGGGGACTAGCGGGCCTCTCCTACGAGCAGTACTTC. It codes for CASSLGGGLAGLSYEQYF. The full variable domain, its missing parts supplied by reference TRBV7-9 and TRBJ2-7, is DTGVSQNPRHKITKRGQNVTFRCDPISEHNRLYWYRQTLGQGPEFLTYFQNEAQLEKSRLLSDRFSAERPKGSFSTLEIQRTEQGDSAMYLCASSLGGGLAGLSYEQYFGPGTRLTVT.

This clonotype was seen many times. This chain links TRBV7-7 with TRBJ2-7; D gene uncertain. This CDR3 has 12 residues. CDR1 is SSHAT, CDR2 FNYEAQ, per germline (reference sequence). V lost 4 bases to trimming and J lost 7 bases, with 11 bases between them. The CDR3 DNA reads TGTGCCAGCAGCTGGTTCGAGAGGGAGCAGTACTTC. The encoded protein is CASSWFEREQYF.

The sample holds a few counts of this clonotype. The genes are TRBV11-2 and TRBJ2-5; D unresolved. The V gene lost 2 bases and the J gene lost 3 bases, with 16 bases spanning the gap. This CDR3 spans 16 amino acids. Germline assignment: CDR1 SGHAT and CDR2 FQNNGV. CDR3 in amino acids: CASSLLVGYGEETQYF. The CDR3 DNA follows: TGTGCCAGCAGCTTATTAGTAGGGTATGGCGAAGAGACCCAGTACTTC.

CDR3 bases: TGTGCCAGCAGTTTCCGGACAGGGGGGGTTGGCTACACCTTC. This encodes CASSFRTGGVGYTF. The V call is TRBV5-6, the J call TRBJ1-2; TRBD1 aligns across 10 bases. J was trimmed by 7 bases and V by 5 bases; bases with no gene match: 8. There are 14 residues in the CDR3. Germline V gene data show CDR1 as SGHDT and CDR2 as YYEEEE.

This sequence joins TRBV9 and TRBJ1-3, with D possibly matching TRBD1 (5 bases). V was trimmed by 2 bases and J by 0 bases, leaving 12 bases between them. CDR1 and CDR2 (germline): SGDLS, YYNGEE. The CDR3 contains 16 residues. In DNA, the CDR3 is TGTGCCAGCAGCGTCCTCGGGGGTTTCTCTGGAAACACCATATATTTT. Translating gives CASSVLGGFSGNTIYF. Combining the CDR3 with reference TRBV9 and TRBJ1-3 gives the whole variable domain DSGVTQTPKHLITATGQRVTLRCSPRSGDLSVYWYQQSLDQGLQFLIQYYNGEERAKGNILERFSAQQFPDLHSELNLSSLELGDSALYFCASSVLGGFSGNTIYFGEGSWLTVV.